Following are 30 T cell receptor beta chains from one sample sequenced in a study of Graves' ophthalmopathy and Graves' hyperthyroidism (dated by TCRdb to the late 2010s). These reads were obtained on an Illumina HiSeq 2000. TCR beta CDR3 regions were amplified from RNA transcripts for repertoire sequencing. A first-round RT-PCR used HTBI primers with the Qiagen OneStep RT-PCR kit, followed by a second-round multiplex PCR, size selection and purification. TCRdb reprocessed the public reads (quality trimming at Q25 with fastp, clone calling with MiXCR) and kept in-frame beta chains. CDR3 protein duplicates are merged, each entry listing the most common genes and DNA. Counted in this sample were 200,000 to 250,000 distinct CDR3 sequences; 20% to 25% of them appeared once. Together, the top ten hold roughly 40% of the sample. Specimen: peripheral blood. The receptors were sampled from a woman aged 50 to 65 with Graves' ophthalmopathy. Donor details come from another sample of the same person, matched by shared clones.

This clonotype was seen ten or more times. V usage is TRBV20-1 and J usage is TRBJ2-7, with TRBD2 matching over 10 bases. With 6 bases clipped from V and 3 bases from J, the junction kept 11 bases outside the gene matches. The CDR3 has 15 amino acids. Germline CDR1 and CDR2: DFQATT and SNEGSKA (reference sequence). CDR3 region: CSAKSGTSDFYEQYF. CDR3 DNA sequence: TGCAGTGCCAAATCCGGGACTAGCGACTTCTACGAGCAGTACTTC.

V usage is TRBV28 and J usage is TRBJ1-2; no reliable D call. The germline CDR1 and CDR2 sequences are MDHEN and SYDVKM. V was shortened by 2 bases and J by 5 bases, with 12 bases between the two germline ends. This CDR3 comprises 14 residues. CDR3 bases: TGTGCCAGCAGTTTAGAGCCGACTTTATATGGCTACACCTTC. Amino acid sequence: CASSLEPTLYGYTF.

The chain employs TRBV5-1 and TRBJ2-2; TRBD1 might be the D (6 bases). CDR3 length: 15 residues. Germline assignment: CDR1 SGHRS and CDR2 YFSETQ. V lost 2 bases to trimming and J lost 5 bases, with 13 bases between them. In DNA, the CDR3 is TGCGCCAGCAGCTTTGGACATAGGGGGACCGGGGAGCTGTTTTTT. This sequence encodes CASSFGHRGTGELFF.

This clonotype was seen at least ten times. The chain combines TRBV28 with TRBJ2-7; tentatively, D is TRBD1 or TRBD2 (5 bases each). V was cut by 6 bases and J by 6 bases, with 15 bases left in between. CDR1 is MDHEN and CDR2 is SYDVKM in the germline V gene. The CDR3 has 13 amino acids. CDR3 DNA: TGTGCCAGCAGGCTACCGGGGCTCTCCGAGCAGTACTTC. It translates to CASRLPGLSEQYF.

This clonotype came up many times. The V gene is TRBV30, the J gene TRBJ1-6; D unresolved. The CDR3 is 14 residues long. Germline loops: CDR1 GTSNPN, CDR2 SVGIG (reference sequence). Trimming removed 2 bases at V and 3 bases at J, with 8 bases between. The CDR3, as DNA: TGTGCCTGGAGTAGGCAGGACTATAATTCACCCCTCCACTTT. It codes for CAWSRQDYNSPLHF.

This clonotype was observed at least ten times. This chain connects TRBV12-3 or TRBV12-4 to TRBJ1-2, with TRBD1 matching over 7 bases. Unmatched junction bases numbered 6, after V lost 0 bases and J lost 5 bases. This CDR3 comprises 15 residues. The CDR3 coding sequence is TGTGCCAGCAGTTTAGCAGGGGACAGCTTTTATGGCTACACCTTC. Its protein product is CASSLAGDSFYGYTF.

In this sample, this clonotype turned up many times. The chain links TRBV12-3 or TRBV12-4 to TRBJ1-3; tentatively, D is TRBD1 (5 bases). The V end was cut by 1 base, the J end by 2 bases, with 9 bases between. The length of the CDR3 is 15 residues. CDR3 sequence reads: CASSLGWGAGNTIYF. In DNA form, the CDR3 reads TGTGCCAGCAGTTTAGGCTGGGGGGCTGGAAACACCATATATTTT.

This clonotype was observed at least ten times. DNA of the CDR3: TGCAGTGCTCAACAGGGGACGGATGAAGCTTTCTTT. It specifies CSAQQGTDEAFF. This chain connects TRBV20-1 to TRBJ1-1; TRBD1 agrees at 7 bases. V was pared by 5 bases and J by 7 bases, with 7 bases of the junction left unmatched. The CDR3 consists of 12 residues. Germline CDR1 reads DFQATT; CDR2 reads SNEGSKA (reference sequence).

The gene calls are TRBV3-1 and TRBJ2-7; D is unclear. The CDR3 runs to 12 residues. V was shortened by 2 bases and J by 2 bases, with 4 bases between the two germline ends. The germline V gene encodes CDR1 LGHDT and CDR2 YNNKEL (reference sequence). The CDR3 bases are TGTGCCAGCAGCCAATTCGCCTACGAGCAGTACTTC. Translation: CASSQFAYEQYF.

This clonotype was picked up many times. The V gene is TRBV20-1, the J gene TRBJ2-5; D could derive from TRBD1 or TRBD2 (6 bases each). This CDR3 has 13 residues. The V end was cut by 8 bases, the J end by 10 bases, with 23 bases between. Germline CDR1 is DFQATT and CDR2 is SNEGSKA (reference sequence). The CDR3 nucleotides are TGCAGTTACTCGGACAGTTTGGGGGGTGTCCAGTACTTC. This translates into CSYSDSLGGVQYF.

J is TRBJ1-1 and V is TRBV3-1; possible D gene TRBD1, 6 bases. V lost 1 base and J lost 11, with 23 bases in between. The length of the CDR3 is 16 residues. Germline loops: CDR1 LGHDT, CDR2 YNNKEL (reference sequence). This CDR3 is CASSQGLRHGGLGAFF. The CDR3 region has the DNA TGTGCCAGCAGCCAAGGATTGAGGCACGGGGGGCTCGGGGCTTTCTTT.

This clonotype has at least ten counts. This sequence joins TRBV2 and TRBJ2-7; no reliable D call. CDR3 size: 16 residues. Per germline, CDR1 SNHLY and CDR2 FYNNEI. Between the trimmed V and J ends, which lost 0 bases and 2 bases, there was a span of 14 bases. The CDR3, as DNA: TGTGCCAGCAGTGAAGCGGGTGGCGGACGGCCCTACGAGCAGTACTTC. Translation gives CASSEAGGGRPYEQYF.

Ten or more counts support this clonotype. The V call is TRBV30, the J call TRBJ1-2; no reliable D call. V dropped 1 base and J dropped 6 bases, with 15 bases sitting between them. This CDR3 contains 14 residues. Germline lookup yields CDR1 GTSNPN and CDR2 SVGIG (reference sequence). The CDR3 nucleotides read TGTGCCTGGAGTGGCGGGGAAAAGGGAGATGGCTACACCTTC. Protein: CAWSGGEKGDGYTF.

This chain connects TRBV28 to TRBJ2-7; D perhaps matches TRBD1 (6 bases). V dropped 6 bases and J dropped 4 bases, with 19 bases sitting between them. This CDR3 is 15 amino acids long. Germline loops: CDR1 MDHEN, CDR2 SYDVKM. CDR3 sequence (DNA): TGTGCCAGCAGCGGGGCAGAGTCAGGGGCTTACGAGCAGTACTTC. Its protein product is CASSGAESGAYEQYF.

With regard to this clonotype: This could be a read error, since a much larger clone is one nucleotide away. This CDR3 fails to terminate in the conserved phenylalanine or tryptophan, so it likely reflects a read error. This chain joins TRBV11-2 and TRBJ2-5, with 8 bases identical to TRBD1. Germline CDR1 SGHAT, CDR2 FQNNGV. This CDR3 region has 14 residues. Trimming at V came to 5 bases and at J to 1 base, leaving 3 bases not matched to a gene. CDR3 sequence: CASSTGQVQETQYL. CDR3 nucleotide sequence: TGTGCCAGCAGCACGGGACAGGTCCAAGAGACCCAGTACCTC.

The V call is TRBV6-1, the J call TRBJ1-1, with 7 nucleotides matching TRBD1. Per the germline V gene, CDR1 is MNHNS and CDR2 is SASEGT. Trimming cost V 10 bases and J 6 bases; bases outside gene matches: 11. The CDR3 loop spans 13 amino acids. CDR3 amino acids: CAIKQGLTSEAFF. CDR3 nucleotides: TGTGCCATCAAACAGGGGTTAACCTCTGAAGCTTTCTTT.

In this sample, this clonotype turned up many times. J is TRBJ2-7 and V is TRBV6-6, with no clear D. CDR3 size: 13 residues. The V end lost 5 bases, the J end lost 4 bases, and 12 bases lay between the germline ends. CDR1 and CDR2 (germline): MNHNY, SVGAGI (reference sequence). For the CDR3, the DNA is TGTGCCAGCAGTACAAAGTCCGGGTACGAGCAGTACTTC. Translated: CASSTKSGYEQYF.

Ten or more counts support this clonotype. The J gene is TRBJ2-7, the V gene TRBV28; possibly TRBD1 for D (5 bases). The V and J ends lost 6 bases and 2 bases respectively, with 14 bases between them. This CDR3 has 14 amino acids. Germline CDR1 reads MDHEN; CDR2 reads SYDVKM. In DNA, the CDR3 is TGTGCCAGCAGCTGGACACGGGCCACCTACGAGCAGTACTTC. This gives the protein CASSWTRATYEQYF.

V is TRBV4-2 and J is TRBJ1-5, with 7 bases fitting TRBD1. Trimming removed 1 base from V and 1 base from J; junction bases left unmatched: 10. Germline CDR1 and CDR2: LGHNA and YNFKEQ. This CDR3 region has 18 residues. CDR3 sequence reads: CASSQGQGRSTSNQPQHF. The CDR3 nucleotides read TGTGCCAGCAGCCAAGGACAGGGTCGATCTACGAGCAATCAGCCCCAGCATTTT.

The CDR3 protein is CASSYSNAPGQGRNSPLHF. CDR3 nucleotides: TGTGCCAGCAGTTACTCGAATGCTCCGGGACAGGGTCGAAATTCACCCCTCCACTTT. The chain has TRBV6-5 and TRBJ1-6, with 9 bases identical to TRBD1. V lost 0 bases and J lost 7; bases outside the gene matches: 13. The germline CDR1 and CDR2 sequences are MNHEY and SVGAGI. The CDR3 runs 19 residues.

This clonotype has at least ten counts. The chain combines TRBV28 with TRBJ2-4; tentatively, D is TRBD1 or TRBD2 (5 bases each). Trimming cost V 8 bases and J 0 bases, with 11 bases left between them. There are 14 residues in the CDR3. Looked up from germline, CDR1 is MDHEN and CDR2 is SYDVKM. The CDR3 DNA reads as TGTGCCAGCGAGGGACCTTTAGCCAAAAACATTCAGTACTTC. As protein: CASEGPLAKNIQYF.

This clonotype appeared many times. The chain carries TRBV24-1 and TRBJ2-5, with D tentatively TRBD1 or TRBD2 (5 bases each). V was trimmed by 3 bases and J by 4 bases, leaving 14 bases between them. The CDR3 extends over 15 amino acids. Germline CDR1 is KGHDR and CDR2 is SFDVKD. The CDR3 nucleotides read TGTGCCACCAGTGATACGGGACCCGCGGGAGAGACCCAGTACTTC. The encoded protein is CATSDTGPAGETQYF.

This chain uses TRBV11-2 with TRBJ2-6, with D uncertain. There are 12 residues in the CDR3. Trimming shortened V by 6 bases and J by 4 bases, and 4 bases separated the two germline ends. The V gene's germline CDR1 is SGHAT and CDR2 FQNNGV. The CDR3 here is CASRGGANVLTF. The CDR3 DNA is TGTGCCAGCAGGGGGGGGGCCAACGTCCTGACTTTC. The full variable domain, completed using reference TRBV11-2 and TRBJ2-6, is EAGVAQSPRYKIIEKRQSVAFWCNPISGHATLYWYQQILGQGPKLLIQFQNNGVVDDSQLPKDRFSAERLKGVDSTLKIQPAKLEDSAVYLCASRGGANVLTFGAGSRLTVL.

This clonotype has more than one count but fewer than ten. The chain carries TRBV5-1 and TRBJ2-2; D is unresolved. The CDR3 is 13 amino acids. Deletions cut 4 bases from V and 1 base from J, with 5 bases between. Germline values: CDR1 SGHRS, CDR2 YFSETQ. The CDR3 is CASSNMNTGELFF. CDR3 sequence (DNA): TGCGCCAGCAGCAATATGAACACCGGGGAGCTGTTTTTT.

CDR3 DNA sequence: TGTGCTAGTGGTTTGGCCCCTAATCAGCCCCAGCATTTT. It codes for CASGLAPNQPQHF. V gene TRBV12-5 combines with J gene TRBJ1-5; D gene ambiguous. Germline loops: CDR1 LGHNT, CDR2 FRNRAP. Trimming shortened V by 1 base and J by 4 bases, and 5 bases separated the two germline ends. This CDR3 has 13 residues.

This clonotype was observed at least ten times. The V gene is TRBV6-5, the J gene TRBJ2-5, with 13 positions matching TRBD2. The ends lost 5 bases at V and 3 bases at J; junction bases unmatched: 15. Germline CDR1 is MNHEY and CDR2 is SVGAGI. CDR3 length: 19 amino acids. The CDR3 coding sequence is TGTGCCAGCAGTCGCAACCGACTAGCGGGAGGCCTCTCGGAAGAGACCCAGTACTTC. Its translation: CASSRNRLAGGLSEETQYF.

A word on this clonotype: A much larger clone sits a single nucleotide away, making a read error possible. No conserved phenylalanine or tryptophan ends this CDR3, so it is likely a read error. The chain recombines TRBV29-1 with TRBJ2-2, with D perhaps TRBD1 or TRBD2 (5 bases each). The V and J ends lost 3 bases and 4 bases respectively, with 12 bases between them. Germline V gene lookup returns CDR1 SQVTM and CDR2 ANQGSEA. This CDR3 contains 14 residues. CDR3 amino acids: CSVEPQGVTGELFL. Here the CDR3 DNA reads TGCAGCGTTGAGCCCCAGGGAGTCACCGGGGAGCTGTTTCTT.

This clonotype occurred many times. The rearrangement links TRBV29-1 to TRBJ2-5; D gene ambiguous. CDR1 is SQVTM and CDR2 is ANQGSEA in the germline V gene. The CDR3 is made up of 12 amino acids. V was trimmed by 6 bases and J by 2 bases, leaving 10 bases between them. The CDR3 here is CSVKYLQETQYF. The DNA of the CDR3 is TGCAGCGTGAAGTACCTACAAGAGACCCAGTACTTC.

This clonotype has at least ten counts. This chain connects TRBV5-1 to TRBJ2-2, with D unclear. The CDR3 loop spans 14 amino acids. From germline, CDR1 is SGHRS and CDR2 YFSETQ. Trimming removed 0 bases at V and 0 bases at J, with 3 bases between. CDR3 bases: TGCGCCAGCAGCTTGGATGCGAACACCGGGGAGCTGTTTTTT. The encoded protein is CASSLDANTGELFF.

This clonotype was counted many times. This chain links TRBV2 with TRBJ1-1; no clear D. Trimming took 6 bases from V and 1 from J, leaving 12 bases between them. The CDR3 consists of 14 residues. The germline gives CDR1 SNHLY, CDR2 FYNNEI. Here the CDR3 reads CASSVQWGNTEAFF. The CDR3 bases are TGTGCCAGCAGCGTACAGTGGGGGAACACTGAAGCTTTCTTT.